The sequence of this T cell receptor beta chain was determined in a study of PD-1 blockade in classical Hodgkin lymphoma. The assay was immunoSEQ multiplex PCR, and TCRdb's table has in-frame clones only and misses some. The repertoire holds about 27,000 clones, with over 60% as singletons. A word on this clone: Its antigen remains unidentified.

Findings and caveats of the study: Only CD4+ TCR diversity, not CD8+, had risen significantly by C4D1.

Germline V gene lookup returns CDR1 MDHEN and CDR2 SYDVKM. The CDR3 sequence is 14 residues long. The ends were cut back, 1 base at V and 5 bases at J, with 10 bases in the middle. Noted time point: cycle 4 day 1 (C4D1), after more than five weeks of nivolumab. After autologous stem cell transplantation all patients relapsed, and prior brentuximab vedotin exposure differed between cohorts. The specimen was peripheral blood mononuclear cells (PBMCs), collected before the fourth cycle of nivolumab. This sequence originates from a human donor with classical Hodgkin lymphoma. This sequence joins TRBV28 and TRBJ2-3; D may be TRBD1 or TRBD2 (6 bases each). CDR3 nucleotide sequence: TGTGCCAGCAGTTTATTTAGGGGGGTAGATACGCAGTATTTT. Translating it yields CASSLFRGVDTQYF. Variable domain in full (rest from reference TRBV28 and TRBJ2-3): DVKVTQSSRYLVKRTGEKVFLECVQDMDHENMFWYRQDPGLGLRLIYFSYDVKMKEKGDIPEGYSVSREKKERFSLILESASTNQTSMYLCASSLFRGVDTQYFGPGTRLTVL.